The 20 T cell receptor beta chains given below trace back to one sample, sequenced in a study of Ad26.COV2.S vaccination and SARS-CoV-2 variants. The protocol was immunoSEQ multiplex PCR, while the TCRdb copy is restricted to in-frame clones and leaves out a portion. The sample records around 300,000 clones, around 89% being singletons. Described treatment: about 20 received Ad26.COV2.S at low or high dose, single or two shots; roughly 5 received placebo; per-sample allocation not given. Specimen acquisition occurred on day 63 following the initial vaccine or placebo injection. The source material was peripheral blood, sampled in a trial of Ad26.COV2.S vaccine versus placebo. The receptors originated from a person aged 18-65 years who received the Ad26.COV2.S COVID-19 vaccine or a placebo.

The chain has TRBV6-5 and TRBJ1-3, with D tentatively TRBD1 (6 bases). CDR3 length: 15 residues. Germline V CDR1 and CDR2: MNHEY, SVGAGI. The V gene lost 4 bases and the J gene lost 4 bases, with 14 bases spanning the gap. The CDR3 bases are TGTGCCAGCAGTTTTTCCGGTGGGACAGGAAACACCATATATTTT. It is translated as CASSFSGGTGNTIYF.

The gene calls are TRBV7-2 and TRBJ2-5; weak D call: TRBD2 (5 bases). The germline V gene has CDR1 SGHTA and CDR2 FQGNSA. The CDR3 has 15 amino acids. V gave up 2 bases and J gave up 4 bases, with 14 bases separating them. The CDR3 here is CASSLNRGSRETQYF. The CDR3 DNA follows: TGTGCCAGCAGCTTAAATAGAGGGAGTAGAGAGACCCAGTACTTC.

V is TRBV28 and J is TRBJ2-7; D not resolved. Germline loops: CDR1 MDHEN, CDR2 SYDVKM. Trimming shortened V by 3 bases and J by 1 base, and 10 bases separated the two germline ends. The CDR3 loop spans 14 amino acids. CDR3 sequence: CASSFYGSSYEQYF. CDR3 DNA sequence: TGTGCCAGCAGTTTTTATGGCAGTTCCTACGAGCAGTACTTC.

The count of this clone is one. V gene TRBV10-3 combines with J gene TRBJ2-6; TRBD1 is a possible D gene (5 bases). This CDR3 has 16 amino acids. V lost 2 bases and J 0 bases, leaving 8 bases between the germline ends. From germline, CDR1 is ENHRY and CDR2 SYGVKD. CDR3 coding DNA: TGTGCCATCAGTGAGCAGGGCCCCTCTGGGGCCAACGTCCTGACTTTC. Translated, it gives CAISEQGPSGANVLTF.

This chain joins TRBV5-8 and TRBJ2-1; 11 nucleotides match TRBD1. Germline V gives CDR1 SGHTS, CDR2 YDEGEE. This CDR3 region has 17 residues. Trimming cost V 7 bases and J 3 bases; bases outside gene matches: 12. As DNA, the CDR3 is TGTGCCAGCTCCCCCGGGCCGGGACAGGGGGACTACAATGAGCAGTTCTTC. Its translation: CASSPGPGQGDYNEQFF.

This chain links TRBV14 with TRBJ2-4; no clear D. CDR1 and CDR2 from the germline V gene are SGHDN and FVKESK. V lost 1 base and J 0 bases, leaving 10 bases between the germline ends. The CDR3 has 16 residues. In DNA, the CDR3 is TGTGCCAGCAGCCAAGGATTAGGCTTAGCCAAAAACATTCAGTACTTC. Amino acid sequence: CASSQGLGLAKNIQYF.

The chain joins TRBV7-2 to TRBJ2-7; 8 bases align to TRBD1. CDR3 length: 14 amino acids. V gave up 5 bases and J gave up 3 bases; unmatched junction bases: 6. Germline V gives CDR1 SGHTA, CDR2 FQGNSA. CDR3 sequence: CASSRQGSVYEQYF. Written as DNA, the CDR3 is TGTGCCAGCAGCAGACAGGGGTCGGTCTACGAGCAGTACTTC.

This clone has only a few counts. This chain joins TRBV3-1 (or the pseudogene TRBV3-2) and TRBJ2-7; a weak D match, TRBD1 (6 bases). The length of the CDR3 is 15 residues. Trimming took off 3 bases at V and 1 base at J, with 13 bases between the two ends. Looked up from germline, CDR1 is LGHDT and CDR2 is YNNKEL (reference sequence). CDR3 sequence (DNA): TGTGCCAGCAGCCACCAACTTACAGGGTCCTACGAGCAGTACTTC. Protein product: CASSHQLTGSYEQYF.

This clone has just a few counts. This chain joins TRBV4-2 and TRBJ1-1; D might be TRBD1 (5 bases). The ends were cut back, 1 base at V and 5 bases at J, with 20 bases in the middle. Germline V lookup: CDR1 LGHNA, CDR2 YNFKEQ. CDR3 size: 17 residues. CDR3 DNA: TGTGCCAGCAGCCAAGGGGCGACACGGACATTGAGAACTGAAGCTTTCTTT. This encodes CASSQGATRTLRTEAFF.

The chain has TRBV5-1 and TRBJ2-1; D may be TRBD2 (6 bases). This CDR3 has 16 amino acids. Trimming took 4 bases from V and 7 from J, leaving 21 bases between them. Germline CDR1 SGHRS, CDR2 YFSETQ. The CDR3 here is CASSLATSPPGNEQFF. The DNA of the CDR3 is TGCGCCAGCAGCCTGGCTACTAGCCCGCCAGGAAATGAGCAGTTCTTC.

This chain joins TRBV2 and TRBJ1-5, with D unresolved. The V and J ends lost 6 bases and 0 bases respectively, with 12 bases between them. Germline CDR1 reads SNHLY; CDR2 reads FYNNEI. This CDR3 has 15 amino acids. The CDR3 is CASRRVGFSNQPQHF. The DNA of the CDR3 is TGTGCCAGCAGGAGGGTGGGGTTTAGCAATCAGCCCCAGCATTTT.

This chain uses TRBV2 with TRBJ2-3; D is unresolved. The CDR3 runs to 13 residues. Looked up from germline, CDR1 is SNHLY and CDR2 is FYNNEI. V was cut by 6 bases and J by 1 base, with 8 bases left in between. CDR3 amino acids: CASRYEGTDTQYF. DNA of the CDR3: TGTGCCAGCAGGTATGAGGGCACAGATACGCAGTATTTT.

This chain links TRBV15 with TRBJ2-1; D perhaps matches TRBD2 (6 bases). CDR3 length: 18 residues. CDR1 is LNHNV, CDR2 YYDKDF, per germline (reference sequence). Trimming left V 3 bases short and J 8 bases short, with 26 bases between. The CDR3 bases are TGTGCCACCAGCAGGGGCCTGCGTGACGTGGGCGGGATGGATGAGCAGTTCTTC. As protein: CATSRGLRDVGGMDEQFF.

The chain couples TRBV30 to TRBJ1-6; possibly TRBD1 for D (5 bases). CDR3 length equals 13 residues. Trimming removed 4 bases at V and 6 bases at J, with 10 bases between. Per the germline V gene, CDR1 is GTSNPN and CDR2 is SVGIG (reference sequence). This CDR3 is CAWTRGSNSPLHF. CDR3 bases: TGTGCCTGGACAAGGGGTAGTAATTCACCCCTCCACTTT. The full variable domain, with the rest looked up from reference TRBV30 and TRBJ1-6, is SQTIHQWPATLVQPVGSPLSLECTVEGTSNPNLYWYRQAAGRGLQLLFYSVGIGQISSEVPQNLSASRPQDRQFILSSKKLLLSDSGFYLCAWTRGSNSPLHFGNGTRLTVT.

Here the CDR3 DNA reads TGCGCCAGCAGCTTGGGGACATCGAACACTGAAGCTTTCTTT. This translates into CASSLGTSNTEAFF. The V call is TRBV5-1, the J call TRBJ1-1; TRBD1 might be the D (5 bases). The ends were cut back, 0 bases at V and 1 base at J, with 7 bases in the middle. This CDR3 is 14 amino acids long. CDR1 and CDR2 (germline): SGHRS, YFSETQ. Supplemented by reference TRBV5-1 and TRBJ1-1, the full variable domain reads KAGVTQTPRYLIKTRGQQVTLSCSPISGHRSVSWYQQTPGQGLQFLFEYFSETQRNKGNFPGRFSGRQFSNSRSEMNVSTLELGDSALYLCASSLGTSNTEAFFGQGTRLTVV.

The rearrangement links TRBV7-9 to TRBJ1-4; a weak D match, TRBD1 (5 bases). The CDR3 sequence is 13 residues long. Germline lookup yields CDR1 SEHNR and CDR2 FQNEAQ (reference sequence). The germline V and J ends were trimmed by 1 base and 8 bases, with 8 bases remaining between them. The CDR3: CASSLEGPEKLFF. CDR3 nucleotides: TGTGCCAGCAGCTTAGAGGGACCCGAAAAACTGTTTTTT.

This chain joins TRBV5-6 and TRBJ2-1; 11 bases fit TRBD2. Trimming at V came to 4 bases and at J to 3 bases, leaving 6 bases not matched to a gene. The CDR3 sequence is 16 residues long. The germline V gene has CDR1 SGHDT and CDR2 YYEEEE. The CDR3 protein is CASSLSGRGYYNEQFF. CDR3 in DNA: TGTGCCAGCAGCCTTAGCGGGAGGGGTTACTACAATGAGCAGTTCTTC.

CDR3 bases: TGTGCCAGCAGTCTCGGACAGGCTTATAGCAATCAGCCCCAGCATTTT. Encoded protein: CASSLGQAYSNQPQHF. The V call is TRBV28, the J call TRBJ1-5, with 7 positions matching TRBD1. V shed 5 bases and J 0 bases; nucleotides not matched to a gene: 7. Germline values: CDR1 MDHEN, CDR2 SYDVKM. The CDR3 covers 16 residues.

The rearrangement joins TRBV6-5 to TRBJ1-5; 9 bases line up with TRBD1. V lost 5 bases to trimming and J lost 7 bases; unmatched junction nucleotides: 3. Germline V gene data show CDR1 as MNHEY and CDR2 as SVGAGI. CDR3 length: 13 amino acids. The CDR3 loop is CASSITGGQPQHF. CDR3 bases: TGTGCCAGCAGTATAACAGGGGGCCAGCCCCAGCATTTT.

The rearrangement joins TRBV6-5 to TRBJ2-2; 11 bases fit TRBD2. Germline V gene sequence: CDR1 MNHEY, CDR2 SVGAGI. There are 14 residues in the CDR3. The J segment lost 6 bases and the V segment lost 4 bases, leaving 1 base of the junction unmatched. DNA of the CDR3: TGTGCCAGCAGTTTAGCGGGAGGGCCCGGGGAGCTGTTTTTT. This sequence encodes CASSLAGGPGELFF.